This T cell receptor beta chain was recovered during a study of blood T cell repertoires in COVID-19. On the study more broadly: Spain, Italy and the United States supplied samples that represented acute and convalescent COVID-19. Nucleic acid was either cDNA or gDNA, and it came from T cells, B-cell-depleted T cells, or PBMCs.

The germline V gene has CDR1 MDHEN and CDR2 SYDVKM. The CDR3 loop spans 13 amino acids. The trim removed 6 bases at V and 6 bases at J, leaving 4 bases unmatched. Per the study methods: Scientists estimated how many nucleated cells there were by amplifying reference gene primers. Data came from immunoSEQ multiplex PCR; TCRdb stores just in-frame clones and leaves some out. The V and J calls and clone size are taken from that table; D and trimming were inferred from the DNA. Of 35,000 to 45,000 clones in the sample, about three quarters are singletons; the top ten hold 1.5% to 2%. This clonotype was obtained from a man aged 55-75 years with active COVID-19. The chain combines TRBV28 with TRBJ2-7; 11 bases match TRBD1. Sequencing was performed on peripheral blood. The CDR3 DNA is TGTGCCAGCAGGGGACAGGGGGTAGGCGAGCAGTACTTC. Encoded protein: CASRGQGVGEQYF.